The source of this TCR beta chain is a study of CD8+ T cells in alopecia areata. Note on this clone: Its specificity is not known.

The study, taken as a whole, reports: Sharing of TCRs across patients appeared less clear than in mice, possibly for HLA-related reasons. Normal scalp had lower clonality than lesional scalp, with alopecia totalis/universalis lesions showing this most strongly.

Isolated RNA was reverse transcribed into cDNA used as the sequencing template. Method: immunoSEQ multiplex PCR; TCRdb's copy keeps in-frame clones and lacks some. The sample yields 90,000 to 120,000 clones, 55% to 70% seen once. Patients with alopecia areata provided lesional scalp punch biopsies as well as peripheral blood. PBMCs served as the source from which CD4+ and CD8+ T cells were sorted. V dropped 3 bases and J dropped 10 bases, with 4 bases sitting between them. CDR3 length equals 10 residues. The V gene's germline CDR1 is MNHEY and CDR2 SMNVEV (reference sequence). The sample taken for sequencing was NKG2D-low CD8+ T cells sorted from blood. The chain couples TRBV27 to TRBJ2-1, with D uncertain. This receptor was taken from a human donor with alopecia areata. CDR3 amino acids: CASSFPEQFF. Here the CDR3 DNA reads TGTGCCAGCAGTTTCCCGGAGCAGTTCTTC.